These 21 T cell receptor beta chains were sequenced from one sample in a study of T cell responses to AZD1222 COVID-19 vaccine. This table comes from immunoSEQ multiplex PCR, and its TCRdb copy is limited to in-frame clones, with some not included. This sample has 120,000 to 150,000 clones; around nine tenths occur once, and the top ten carry roughly 10%. The material was peripheral blood, obtained 28 days after the second AZD1222 dose. The source is an adult who received the AZD1222 COVID-19 vaccine.

J is TRBJ1-2 and V is TRBV5-6, with D unclear. In germline, CDR1 is SGHDT, CDR2 YYEEEE. Trimming took off 2 bases at V and 2 bases at J, with 13 bases between the two ends. There are 15 residues in the CDR3. CDR3: CASSLWTLRNYGYTF. In nucleotides, the CDR3 is TGTGCCAGCAGCTTATGGACCCTAAGGAACTATGGCTACACCTTC. The full variable domain, its missing parts supplied by reference TRBV5-6 and TRBJ1-2, is DAGVTQSPTHLIKTRGQQVTLRCSPKSGHDTVSWYQQALGQGPQFIFQYYEEEERQRGNFPDRFSGHQFPNYSSELNVNALLLGDSALYLCASSLWTLRNYGYTFGSGTRLTVV.

The chain employs TRBV15 and TRBJ1-2; no definite D call. Germline-derived CDR1 and CDR2 are LNHNV and YYDKDF (reference sequence). V lost 0 bases and J lost 0, with 11 bases in between. This CDR3 region has 16 residues. CDR3 region: CATSRDFGRANYGYTF. CDR3 nucleotide sequence: TGTGCCACCAGCAGAGATTTCGGACGAGCTAACTATGGCTACACCTTC.

Concerning this clone itself: Mismatch with germline at one junction end may stem from a read error. The chain uses TRBV27 and TRBJ2-1; the D gene is possibly TRBD2 (6 bases). The length of the CDR3 is 15 residues. Per germline, CDR1 MNHEY and CDR2 SMNVEV (reference sequence). This CDR3 is CASNLAVSSYNEQFF. CDR3 nucleotides: TGTGCCAGCAATTTAGCGGTCAGCTCCTACAATGAGCAGTTCTTC.

V usage is TRBV6-5 and J usage is TRBJ1-2; D uncertain. CDR1 and CDR2 (germline): MNHEY, SVGAGI. The CDR3 totals 14 residues. V was cut by 0 bases and J by 0 bases, with 5 bases left in between. This CDR3 is CASSYSISNYGYTF. CDR3 DNA sequence: TGTGCCAGCAGTTACTCGATATCTAACTATGGCTACACCTTC.

The V and J genes are TRBV3-1 (or the pseudogene TRBV3-2) and TRBJ2-1; perhaps TRBD2 as D (5 bases). V was pared by 0 bases and J by 8 bases, with 11 bases between. This CDR3 is built from 14 residues. Germline CDR1 and CDR2: LGHDT and YNNKEL (reference sequence). The CDR3 here is CASSQDFAADEQFF. CDR3 nucleotide sequence: TGTGCCAGCAGCCAAGATTTTGCAGCGGATGAGCAGTTCTTC.

The rearrangement joins TRBV21-1 to TRBJ1-1. TRBV21-1 is a pseudogene. The CDR3 is 12 amino acids. The CDR3 DNA sequence: TGTGCCAGCAGCAAAGGGGATGATGAAGCTTTCTTT. Translating it yields CASSKGDDEAFF.

This chain links TRBV28 with TRBJ1-1; no clear D gene. With 2 bases removed from V and 5 bases from J, the gap between germline ends came to 6 bases. This CDR3 is 12 amino acids long. Germline V lookup: CDR1 MDHEN, CDR2 SYDVKM. The CDR3 DNA follows: TGTGCCAGCAGTTTAAAAGGTACTGAAGCTTTCTTT. It is translated as CASSLKGTEAFF.

CDR3 residues: CSAKSGREAFF. CDR3 DNA sequence: TGCAGTGCTAAGTCGGGCCGGGAAGCTTTCTTT. The rearrangement joins TRBV20-1 to TRBJ1-1; the D is unclear. Germline V gene sequence: CDR1 DFQATT, CDR2 SNEGSKA (reference sequence). Trimming cost V 4 bases and J 8 bases, with 11 bases left between them. The CDR3 is 11 residues long.

The V call is TRBV6-2 or TRBV6-3, the J call TRBJ2-2; D perhaps matches TRBD1 (5 bases). With 0 bases removed from V and 3 bases from J, the gap between germline ends came to 5 bases. Germline V gene lookup returns CDR1 MNHEY and CDR2 SVGEGT. The CDR3 is 14 amino acids. In nucleotides, the CDR3 is TGTGCCAGCAGTTACTCCAGGGACACCGGGGAGCTGTTTTTT. Its translation: CASSYSRDTGELFF.

The rearrangement joins TRBV6-5 to TRBJ1-3; a possible D gene is TRBD1 (5 bases). Trimming pared 2 bases from V and 7 bases from J, leaving 18 bases between. CDR3 length: 16 amino acids. Germline CDR1 MNHEY, CDR2 SVGAGI. The CDR3 nucleotides are TGTGCCAGCAGTTACGCACCAACAGGCGGTGGTAACACCATATATTTT. It translates to CASSYAPTGGGNTIYF.

This rearrangement joins TRBV5-6 to TRBJ1-2, with no clear D. V was trimmed by 1 base and J by 6 bases, leaving 10 bases between them. CDR3 length: 13 residues. Germline V gene lookup returns CDR1 SGHDT and CDR2 YYEEEE. The CDR3 coding sequence is TGTGCCAGCAGCTTGTTTGGGCATGATGGCTACACCTTC. It specifies CASSLFGHDGYTF.

Points on this clone: This sample includes further DNA sequences coding for the same CDR3. V is TRBV18 and J is TRBJ1-5; D uncertain. There are 12 residues in the CDR3. Germline assignment: CDR1 KGHSH and CDR2 LQKENI. Trimming cost V 2 bases and J 4 bases, with 3 bases left between them. In DNA, the CDR3 is TGTGCCAGCTCACCAGGGAATCAGCCCCAGCATTTT. Its translation is CASSPGNQPQHF.

The genes are TRBV30 and TRBJ2-7; D not resolved. Germline CDR1 GTSNPN, CDR2 SVGIG (reference sequence). Between the trimmed V and J ends, which lost 3 bases and 2 bases, there was a span of 14 bases. This CDR3 is 14 amino acids long. CDR3 nucleotide sequence: TGTGCCTGGAGCTTTGGGCCTCCTCCCTACGAGCAGTACTTC. Residues: CAWSFGPPPYEQYF.

This clone occurred once. The V gene is TRBV27, the J gene TRBJ1-1; D gene ambiguous. The V end lost 0 bases, the J end lost 4 bases, and 9 bases lay between the germline ends. The germline V gene encodes CDR1 MNHEY and CDR2 SMNVEV (reference sequence). The CDR3 sequence is 14 residues long. This CDR3 is CASSLSEAGTEAFF. CDR3 coding DNA: TGTGCCAGCAGTTTATCGGAGGCAGGCACTGAAGCTTTCTTT.

This chain uses TRBV4-2 with TRBJ1-3, with D tentatively TRBD1 (5 bases). V was shortened by 0 bases and J by 3 bases, with 6 bases between the two germline ends. The CDR3 sequence is 14 residues long. From germline, CDR1 is LGHNA and CDR2 YNFKEQ. The CDR3 DNA follows: TGTGCCAGCAGCCAAGACAGGGTTGGAAACACCATATATTTT. This encodes CASSQDRVGNTIYF.

The rearrangement links TRBV5-4 to TRBJ1-2; 11 positions match TRBD1. Germline V lookup: CDR1 SGHNT, CDR2 YYREEE (reference sequence). CDR3 length: 15 amino acids. After removal of 3 bases from V and 7 bases from J, the junction contained 8 bases not matched to a gene. The CDR3 reads CASSSPGQGGSGYTF. In nucleotides, the CDR3 is TGTGCCAGCAGCTCACCGGGACAGGGGGGTAGTGGCTACACCTTC.

The rearrangement joins TRBV5-6 to TRBJ1-1, with 8 bases lining up with TRBD1. In germline, CDR1 is SGHDT, CDR2 YYEEEE. CDR3 length: 14 residues. V shed 6 bases, J shed 4 bases, and the junction held 8 bases outside the gene matches. CDR3 sequence: CASNGQGTITEAFF. The CDR3 DNA is TGTGCCAGCAATGGACAGGGAACTATCACTGAAGCTTTCTTT.

The chain couples TRBV27 to TRBJ1-4; tentative D call: TRBD1 (6 bases). Germline assignment: CDR1 MNHEY and CDR2 SMNVEV (reference sequence). This CDR3 is 21 amino acids long. The V end lost 2 bases, the J end lost 0 bases, and 25 bases lay between the germline ends. The CDR3 loop reads CASSLVSPGAFQVATNEKLFF. Written as DNA, the CDR3 is TGTGCCAGCAGTTTAGTCTCGCCAGGGGCCTTTCAAGTCGCAACTAATGAAAAACTGTTTTTT.

The gene calls are TRBV6-6 and TRBJ1-1; a possible D gene is TRBD1 (5 bases). Germline CDR1 reads MNHNY; CDR2 reads SVGAGI (reference sequence). CDR3 length equals 15 residues. The V end lost 2 bases, the J end lost 1 base, and 11 bases lay between the germline ends. The CDR3 region has the DNA TGTGCCAGCAGTTACGTTCAGGGCGGGAACACTGAAGCTTTCTTT. It specifies CASSYVQGGNTEAFF.

The gene calls are TRBV7-2 and TRBJ2-7, with 10 positions matching TRBD2. The ends lost 5 bases at V and 7 bases at J; junction bases unmatched: 8. Germline CDR1 SGHTA, CDR2 FQGNSA. CDR3 length: 14 residues. As DNA, the CDR3 is TGTGCCAGCAGCCACAGCGGGAGGGCGAGGGAGCAGTACTTC. Protein: CASSHSGRAREQYF.

The chain recombines TRBV7-8 with TRBJ2-7; 9 nucleotides agree with TRBD2. V gave up 1 base and J gave up 3 bases; unmatched junction bases: 7. Germline V gene sequence: CDR1 SGHVS, CDR2 FQNEAQ. There are 16 residues in the CDR3. The CDR3 reads CASSLGLAGFLYEQYV. The CDR3 coding sequence is TGTGCCAGCAGCTTAGGGCTAGCGGGGTTTCTCTACGAGCAGTACGTC.